These 31 T cell receptor beta chains were all obtained from the same sample, sequenced in a study of regulatory T cells in long-lasting Graves disease. Time point reported: newly diagnosed GD, antithyroid drugs for less than 3 months. PBMC-extracted RNA yielded the TCR library. Both iRepertoire HTBI primers and Arm-PCR of CDR3 regions were used to build the TCR beta libraries. TCRdb processed the multiplex PCR reads anew with MiXCR; each CDR3 protein has one entry. The table includes about 540,000 distinct CDR3 sequences, roughly 13% detected once. The sample was also reused in another study, on T cells in Graves' hyperthyroidism and ophthalmopathy.

The starting material was peripheral blood mononuclear cells (PBMCs), obtained at new diagnosis, from a patient treated with antithyroid drugs. These receptors came from a man aged 25-40 years with Graves disease.

This clonotype was recorded a few times. The chain links TRBV4-1 to TRBJ1-2; possibly TRBD1 for D (6 bases). The CDR3 covers 14 residues. V lost 0 bases and J lost 4, with 9 bases in between. Germline CDR1 is MGHRA and CDR2 is YSYEKL. The CDR3 reads CASSQDGGLYGYTF. DNA of the CDR3: TGCGCCAGCAGCCAAGACGGGGGCCTCTATGGCTACACCTTC.

This clonotype was seen at least ten times. The CDR3 region is CASSPPSRAYGYTF. CDR3 nucleotide sequence: TGTGCCAGCTCACCACCCAGCAGGGCTTATGGCTACACCTTC. The V gene is TRBV18, the J gene TRBJ1-2; possible D gene TRBD1, 5 bases. The CDR3 loop spans 14 amino acids. Germline values: CDR1 KGHSH, CDR2 LQKENI. V was cut by 0 bases and J by 5 bases, with 10 bases left in between.

On this clonotype itself: With a much larger clone just one base away, this may be a read error. The chain recombines TRBV6-2 or TRBV6-3 with TRBJ2-1; TRBD2 is a possible D gene (5 bases). There are 16 residues in the CDR3. V lost 5 bases and J lost 0, with 14 bases in between. Germline CDR1 reads MNHEY; CDR2 reads SVGEGT. The CDR3 DNA sequence: TGTGCCAGCAGTGAGACCGAACGGGGCTCCTACAATGAGCAGTTCTTC. It codes for CASSETERGSYNEQFF.

This clonotype was picked up a small number of times. This rearrangement joins TRBV6-2 or TRBV6-3 to TRBJ2-3; TRBD2 matches 11 bases. Germline CDR1 is MNHEY and CDR2 is SVGEGT. V lost 5 bases to trimming and J lost 5 bases; unmatched junction nucleotides: 9. This CDR3 is 16 amino acids long. For the CDR3, the DNA is TGTGCCAGCAGTCGCCAACTAGCGGGAGTTAAAGATACGCAGTATTTT. It translates to CASSRQLAGVKDTQYF.

This clonotype appeared many times. The J gene is TRBJ2-1, the V gene TRBV24-1; 12 nucleotides match TRBD2. The CDR3 has 15 residues. Germline CDR1 KGHDR, CDR2 SFDVKD. With 7 bases clipped from V and 8 bases from J, the junction kept 8 bases outside the gene matches. The CDR3 nucleotides read TGTGCCACCAGGAGTAGGACTAGCGGGATGGATGAGCAGTTCTTC. Amino acid sequence: CATRSRTSGMDEQFF.

This clonotype was seen many times. J is TRBJ1-1 and V is TRBV2, with no clear D. The CDR3 totals 13 residues. The V end was cut by 6 bases, the J end by 1 base, with 9 bases between. The germline CDR1 and CDR2 sequences are SNHLY and FYNNEI. CDR3 sequence reads: CASRTEGNTEAFF. As DNA, the CDR3 is TGTGCCAGCAGGACCGAGGGGAACACTGAAGCTTTCTTT. Full variable domain (missing parts from reference TRBV2 and TRBJ1-1): EPEVTQTPSHQVTQMGQEVILRCVPISNHLYFYWYRQILGQKVEFLVSFYNNEISEKSEIFDDQFSVERPDGSNFTLKIRSTKLEDSAMYFCASRTEGNTEAFFGQGTRLTVV.

This clonotype was observed a few times. The chain combines TRBV28 with TRBJ2-1; D call uncertain. Per germline, CDR1 MDHEN and CDR2 SYDVKM. The CDR3 covers 11 residues. Trimming pared 11 bases from V and 7 bases from J, leaving 12 bases between. CDR3 sequence reads: CASGWGNEQFF. CDR3 DNA: TGTGCCTCCGGATGGGGTAATGAGCAGTTCTTC.

The table lists this clonotype with many counts. This sequence joins TRBV7-6 and TRBJ1-4, with a possible D match to TRBD1 (5 bases). Per the germline V gene, CDR1 is SGHVS and CDR2 is FNYEAQ. Trimming left V 5 bases short and J 12 bases short, with 13 bases between. The CDR3 consists of 12 residues. The CDR3, as DNA: TGTGCCAGCAGCCGACAGTTTCAAGAACTGTTTTTT. Protein product: CASSRQFQELFF.

The chain couples TRBV7-9 to TRBJ2-7; the D gene is possibly TRBD1 (6 bases). The V and J ends lost 3 bases and 3 bases respectively, with 12 bases between them. Germline V gives CDR1 SEHNR, CDR2 FQNEAQ (reference sequence). The CDR3 is 14 amino acids. DNA of the CDR3: TGTGCCAGCAGCTTTTTGGACAGAGTCTACGAGCAGTACTTC. Translating it yields CASSFLDRVYEQYF. The full variable domain, with the rest looked up from reference TRBV7-9 and TRBJ2-7, is DTGVSQNPRHKITKRGQNVTFRCDPISEHNRLYWYRQTLGQGPEFLTYFQNEAQLEKSRLLSDRFSAERPKGSFSTLEIQRTEQGDSAMYLCASSFLDRVYEQYFGPGTRLTVT.

The chain couples TRBV10-3 to TRBJ2-3; D is uncertain. Looked up from germline, CDR1 is ENHRY and CDR2 is SYGVKD. The V and J ends lost 6 bases and 0 bases respectively, with 10 bases between them. The CDR3 consists of 14 residues. The CDR3 nucleotides are TGTGCCATCAGGGCAGAAATTAGCACAGATACGCAGTATTTT. This encodes CAIRAEISTDTQYF.

This clonotype was counted many times. V is TRBV18 and J is TRBJ1-2; D call uncertain. V gave up 4 bases and J gave up 8 bases, with 8 bases separating them. The CDR3 sequence is 11 residues long. Germline CDR1 and CDR2: KGHSH and LQKENI. The CDR3: CASSLSEGYTF. In DNA, the CDR3 is TGTGCCAGCTCACTCTCAGAAGGCTACACCTTC.

This clonotype came up many times. This chain's CDR3 is CASRSSGLAEQYF. Written as DNA, the CDR3 is TGCGCCAGCCGATCTAGCGGGTTAGCTGAGCAGTACTTC. V and J are TRBV5-1 and TRBJ2-7; 8 nucleotides match TRBD2. Per the germline V gene, CDR1 is SGHRS and CDR2 is YFSETQ. The CDR3 extends over 13 amino acids. The V and J ends lost 7 bases and 7 bases, in that order; junction bases with no gene match: 10.

This clonotype was recorded many times. This chain links TRBV27 with TRBJ2-7; TRBD2 matches 7 bases. With V trimmed by 3 bases and J by 2 bases, 16 bases remained unmatched. The CDR3 spans 18 residues. Germline CDR1 and CDR2: MNHEY and SMNVEV (reference sequence). The CDR3 sequence is CASSFTALLARGTYEQYF. The CDR3 region has the DNA TGTGCCAGCAGTTTTACCGCCTTACTAGCGCGAGGGACCTACGAGCAGTACTTC.

The chain joins TRBV27 to TRBJ2-7; D possibly corresponds to TRBD1 (5 bases). In germline, CDR1 is MNHEY, CDR2 SMNVEV (reference sequence). The CDR3 is 15 amino acids. V lost 6 bases, J lost 7 bases, and 22 bases lay in between. CDR3 sequence: CASRGIRGKSWEQYF. The CDR3 DNA reads TGTGCCAGCAGAGGGATAAGGGGTAAAAGTTGGGAGCAGTACTTC.

This clonotype was detected many times. The V and J genes are TRBV6-1 and TRBJ2-3, with 7 bases identical to TRBD1. Germline loops: CDR1 MNHNS, CDR2 SASEGT. The CDR3 runs to 14 residues. The J segment lost 0 bases and the V segment lost 10 bases, leaving 7 bases of the junction unmatched. CDR3 DNA: TGTGCCATAGAGACAGGGCAAAGCACAGATACGCAGTATTTT. It codes for CAIETGQSTDTQYF.

This clonotype has a count of ten or more. The chain employs TRBV5-1 and TRBJ2-5; D call uncertain. The CDR3 loop spans 13 amino acids. Trimming stripped 6 bases from V and 3 bases from J, with 12 bases between. Germline loops: CDR1 SGHRS, CDR2 YFSETQ. Here the CDR3 reads CASKESDEETQYF. DNA of the CDR3: TGCGCCAGCAAGGAGTCGGACGAAGAGACCCAGTACTTC.

This clonotype was observed a single time. A much larger clone lies a single base off, so this may be a read error. The chain is built from TRBV6-1 and TRBJ2-1, with no clear D. Looked up from germline, CDR1 is MNHNS and CDR2 is SASEGT. CDR3 length: 14 amino acids. V was pared by 7 bases and J by 5 bases, with 15 bases between. CDR3 DNA: TGTGCCAGCATCACTTTGGCGGTCAACAATGAGCAGTTCTTC. Protein sequence: CASITLAVNNEQFF.

This clonotype was recorded a few times. The gene calls are TRBV27 and TRBJ1-5, with D hard to call. Trimming removed 6 bases at V and 2 bases at J, with 14 bases between. The CDR3 is made up of 15 amino acids. From germline, CDR1 is MNHEY and CDR2 SMNVEV (reference sequence). This CDR3 is CASRDLGGGNQPQHF. The CDR3 coding sequence is TGTGCCAGCAGAGACTTAGGCGGAGGCAATCAGCCCCAGCATTTT.

On this clonotype itself: One base away lies a much larger clone, so this may be a sequencing read error. The chain recombines TRBV12-3 or TRBV12-4 with TRBJ1-1; the D gene is possibly TRBD1 (6 bases). Trimming removed 7 bases from V and 2 bases from J, with 14 bases in between. This CDR3 spans 14 amino acids. The CDR3 sequence is CASISGGANTEAFF. For the CDR3, the DNA is TGTGCCAGCATCTCCGGGGGCGCTAACACTGAAGCTTTCTTT.

The sample holds a few counts of this clonotype. The chain employs TRBV3-1 and TRBJ1-2; 7 positions match TRBD1. This CDR3 contains 14 residues. Germline values: CDR1 LGHDT, CDR2 YNNKEL (reference sequence). The trim removed 7 bases at V and 8 bases at J, leaving 13 bases unmatched. CDR3 nucleotide sequence: TGTGCCAGCAACAGGGAGGGGGCGGCAGGGGGCTACACCTTC. Translated: CASNREGAAGGYTF.

A few counts support this clonotype. The chain employs TRBV27 and TRBJ2-7; 15 bases are shared with TRBD2. This CDR3 comprises 18 residues. J was trimmed by 2 bases and V by 7 bases; bases with no gene match: 12. In germline, CDR1 is MNHEY, CDR2 SMNVEV (reference sequence). The CDR3 loop is CASTLGTSGRRGTYEQYF. Written as DNA, the CDR3 is TGTGCCAGCACCCTAGGGACTAGCGGGAGGAGGGGCACCTACGAGCAGTACTTC.

A remark on this clonotype: A single base separates this from a much larger clone, so it may be a read error. J is TRBJ2-1 and V is TRBV12-3 or TRBV12-4; D tentatively fits TRBD1 or TRBD2 (5 bases each). The CDR3 is 14 amino acids. Trimming removed 5 bases at V and 4 bases at J, with 12 bases between. This CDR3 is CASSEGIGYNEQFF. The CDR3 coding sequence is TGTGCCAGCAGTGAGGGGATAGGGTACAATGAGCAGTTCTTC.

This clonotype came up many times. V and J are TRBV2 and TRBJ2-2; maybe TRBD2 (6 bases). The ends were cut back, 4 bases at V and 4 bases at J, with 13 bases in the middle. The CDR3 covers 15 residues. The germline CDR1 and CDR2 sequences are SNHLY and FYNNEI. This CDR3 is CASSVETRVTGELFF. The CDR3 DNA follows: TGTGCCAGCAGTGTAGAGACTAGAGTCACCGGGGAGCTGTTTTTT.

This clonotype was seen many times. The chain is built from TRBV12-3 or TRBV12-4 and TRBJ1-2; 8 bases line up with TRBD1. V gave up 1 base and J gave up 7 bases; unmatched junction bases: 11. This CDR3 has 16 residues. The CDR3 DNA follows: TGTGCCAGCAGTTTAGGCCGGACAGGGCTCTCTGGTGGCTACACCTTC. It specifies CASSLGRTGLSGGYTF.

V and J are TRBV7-9 and TRBJ1-1; D call uncertain. Deletions cut 2 bases from V and 8 bases from J, with 12 bases between. The CDR3 spans 13 residues. The V gene's germline CDR1 is SEHNR and CDR2 FQNEAQ (reference sequence). The CDR3 loop is CASSLITPDEAFF. The CDR3 DNA sequence: TGTGCCAGCAGCTTAATAACCCCGGACGAAGCTTTCTTT. Looking up the rest from reference TRBV7-9 and TRBJ1-1 gives the full variable domain: DTGVSQNPRHKITKRGQNVTFRCDPISEHNRLYWYRQTLGQGPEFLTYFQNEAQLEKSRLLSDRFSAERPKGSFSTLEIQRTEQGDSAMYLCASSLITPDEAFFGQGTRLTVV.

At least ten counts were recorded for this clonotype. The V and J genes are TRBV12-3 or TRBV12-4 and TRBJ1-2; D may be TRBD1 (6 bases). The CDR3 loop spans 15 amino acids. Trimming removed 2 bases at V and 7 bases at J, with 17 bases between. CDR3 sequence (DNA): TGTGCCAGCAGTTTAAGACAGGACCTGGGGGGTGGCTACACCTTC. It specifies CASSLRQDLGGGYTF.

The table lists this clonotype with a few counts. The chain recombines TRBV4-1 with TRBJ1-1; unclear D gene. The length of the CDR3 is 13 residues. V lost 1 base, J lost 10 bases, and 13 bases lay in between. Germline CDR1 MGHRA, CDR2 YSYEKL. The CDR3 DNA follows: TGCGCCAGCAGCCAAGTTCCCCCTAGAGGAGCTTTCTTT. This codes for CASSQVPPRGAFF.

This clonotype was recorded at least ten times. The rearrangement joins TRBV11-2 to TRBJ2-3, with 12 bases fitting TRBD2. The germline V gene encodes CDR1 SGHAT and CDR2 FQNNGV. The CDR3 totals 18 residues. V shed 5 bases and J 0 bases; nucleotides not matched to a gene: 9. CDR3 nucleotide sequence: TGTGCCAGCAGCGCCGGACTAGCGGGAACACCTAGCACAGATACGCAGTATTTT. Protein product: CASSAGLAGTPSTDTQYF.

This clonotype was seen only a few times. The rearrangement uses TRBV6-1 and TRBJ2-7; D is undetermined. V lost 7 bases, J lost 8 bases, and 15 bases lay in between. This CDR3 has 12 residues. Germline CDR1 MNHNS, CDR2 SASEGT. The CDR3 DNA is TGTGCCAGCACCTCAGGATCTCTCCAGCAGTACTTC. Protein: CASTSGSLQQYF.

The table lists this clonotype with many counts. The rearrangement uses TRBV11-2 and TRBJ2-1, with a possible D match to TRBD2 (5 bases). Germline V CDR1 and CDR2: SGHAT, FQNNGV. There are 15 residues in the CDR3. The germline V and J ends were trimmed by 2 bases and 3 bases, with 11 bases remaining between them. The CDR3 region has the DNA TGTGCCAGCAGCTTATCCACTAGTCGCTACAATGAGCAGTTCTTC. Translating gives CASSLSTSRYNEQFF.

This clonotype was found a few times. No conserved phenylalanine or tryptophan ends this CDR3, so it is likely a read error. The V gene is TRBV12-3 or TRBV12-4, the J gene TRBJ1-1; possible D gene TRBD1, 6 bases. The CDR3 runs 16 residues. V shed 6 bases and J shed 1 base, with 18 bases lying between them. CDR3 bases: TGTGCCAGCAGCCTCCAAGCTTTACAGGGGAACACTGAAGCTTTCCTT. It yields the protein CASSLQALQGNTEAFL.